This TCR beta chain emerged from a study of blood T cells in healthy people across ages. Regarding the study as a whole: Researchers report that TCR beta diversity correlated strongly with naive T cell percentage.

Donors were healthy Caucasian individuals from Russia aged roughly 6 to 100. A second PCR of 7 to 11 cycles used a sample-barcoded 5' primer and a J-beta primer mix. From the 5' RACE reads, TCRdb called clonotypes with MiXCR, one entry per CDR3 protein. The profile shows 700,000 to 900,000 distinct CDR3 sequences, about 53% of them singletons. Concerning this clonotype itself: Its antigen is unidentified.

The V end lost 5 bases, the J end lost 2 bases, and 12 bases lay between the germline ends. This CDR3 contains 13 residues. Germline lookup yields CDR1 DFQATT and CDR2 SNEGSKA (reference sequence). The specimen was blood. This TCR derives from an older man in good health. This chain links TRBV20-1 with TRBJ1-1; D is unresolved. The DNA for the CDR3 is TGCAGTGCTCCCCTGACACGAAACACTGAAGCTTTCTTT. Protein product: CSAPLTRNTEAFF.